This T cell receptor (beta chain) was captured by sequencing in a study of neurological immune-mediated disorders. The cDNA was synthesized by means of template-switch 5'RACE, which was carried out with 10-nucleotide random UMIs. MiXCR was run by TCRdb on the 5' RACE reads, yielding one entry per CDR3 protein. The sample lists about 79,000 distinct CDR3 sequences, around an eighth occurring once. This clonotype showed up just a few times. The V end was cut by 0 bases, the J end by 8 bases, with 15 bases between. Germline V lookup: CDR1 SGHRS, CDR2 YFSETQ. This CDR3 contains 15 residues. Sequenced material: PBMCs. This chain uses TRBV5-1 with TRBJ2-1, with a possible D match to TRBD2 (5 bases). The sequence came from a woman aged 50 to 60 in good health. CDR3 in DNA: TGCGCCAGCAGCTTGGAGGGCGGGCGCGACGATGAGCAGTTCTTC. This codes for CASSLEGGRDDEQFF.